This entry lists 21 T cell receptor beta chains sequenced from one sample in a study of T cells in Graves' hyperthyroidism and ophthalmopathy. TCR beta CDR3 region amplification was performed from RNA transcripts. First-round RT-PCR with HTBI primers amplified the TCR CDR3 region. One entry per CDR3 protein results from TCRdb running MiXCR on the multiplex PCR reads. The top ten clones hold 10% of a sample with approximately 740,000 distinct CDR3 sequences, 14% of them seen once. The sample comprised blood. These TCRs come from a woman aged 18 to 35 with Graves' hyperthyroidism.

This clonotype was seen a few times. This chain connects TRBV4-1 to TRBJ2-1, with a possible D match to TRBD1 (5 bases). Per the germline V gene, CDR1 is MGHRA and CDR2 is YSYEKL. The CDR3 has 19 residues. V was shortened by 4 bases and J by 0 bases, with 22 bases between the two germline ends. The CDR3, as DNA: TGCGCCAGCAGCCCCCGCGACCTTGTAGGGGTGACCTCCTACAATGAGCAGTTCTTC. It encodes CASSPRDLVGVTSYNEQFF.

V gene TRBV2 combines with J gene TRBJ1-5, with a weak D call TRBD1 (6 bases). Germline V CDR1 and CDR2: SNHLY, FYNNEI. V lost 8 bases and J lost 3, with 14 bases in between. The CDR3 sequence is 14 residues long. The CDR3 region is CASSGERPNQPQHF. CDR3 in DNA: TGTGCCAGCTCAGGGGAGAGGCCCAATCAGCCCCAGCATTTT.

This clonotype was recorded a few times. The rearrangement uses TRBV14 and TRBJ2-5, with a weak D call TRBD2 (5 bases). The CDR3 consists of 16 residues. With 1 base removed from V and 2 bases from J, the gap between germline ends came to 14 bases. The germline CDR1 and CDR2 sequences are SGHDN and FVKESK. For the CDR3, the DNA is TGTGCCAGCAGCCAAGTCGCGAGTTGGAGGCAAGAGACCCAGTACTTC. This codes for CASSQVASWRQETQYF.

There are many counts of this clonotype. The V and J genes are TRBV7-9 and TRBJ2-5; TRBD2 matches 11 bases. V dropped 5 bases and J dropped 4; count of bases not matched to a gene: 6. CDR3 length: 15 amino acids. The germline CDR1 and CDR2 sequences are SEHNR and FQNEAQ (reference sequence). The CDR3 sequence is CASSPGLAALETQYF. The CDR3 DNA follows: TGTGCCAGCAGCCCGGGACTAGCGGCACTAGAGACCCAGTACTTC.

This clonotype was seen at least ten times. The V call is TRBV20-1, the J call TRBJ2-7, with a possible D match to TRBD2 (7 bases). CDR3 length: 12 residues. Germline assignment: CDR1 DFQATT and CDR2 SNEGSKA (reference sequence). In DNA, the CDR3 is TGCTCTCTAGGGGGGGGCTCCTACGAGCAGTACTTC. Translated, it gives CSLGGGSYEQYF.

Only a few counts were recorded for this clonotype. This rearrangement joins TRBV19 to TRBJ1-1, with D maybe TRBD1 (6 bases). In germline, CDR1 is LNHDA, CDR2 SQIVND (reference sequence). V was trimmed by 0 bases and J by 4 bases, leaving 12 bases between them. This CDR3 comprises 15 residues. The CDR3 sequence is CASSIEAGVATEAFF. In DNA, the CDR3 is TGTGCCAGTAGTATAGAGGCAGGGGTGGCCACTGAAGCTTTCTTT.

This clonotype showed up just a few times. This chain joins TRBV6-1 and TRBJ1-1, with D tentatively TRBD1 (5 bases). This CDR3 has 13 residues. Trimming took off 4 bases at V and 3 bases at J, with 9 bases between the two ends. Germline CDR1 and CDR2: MNHNS and SASEGT. CDR3 protein: CASSADRYTEAFF. Written as DNA, the CDR3 is TGTGCCAGCAGTGCCGACAGATACACTGAAGCTTTCTTT.

The chain couples TRBV4-1 to TRBJ1-5, with TRBD1 matching over 7 bases. The CDR3 is made up of 14 amino acids. V lost 5 bases and J lost 3; bases outside the gene matches: 4. The germline V gene has CDR1 MGHRA and CDR2 YSYEKL. CDR3 loop: CASSKTGINQPQHF. CDR3 sequence (DNA): TGCGCCAGCAGCAAGACAGGGATCAATCAGCCCCAGCATTTT.

J is TRBJ2-1 and V is TRBV6-1; D uncertain. V was clipped by 10 bases and J by 1 base, with 17 bases between them. The CDR3 is 15 amino acids. Germline V gene sequence: CDR1 MNHNS, CDR2 SASEGT. The CDR3 loop reads CATSDDRSSYNEQFF. CDR3 sequence (DNA): TGTGCCACCTCAGACGACCGGAGTTCCTACAATGAGCAGTTCTTC.

The table lists this clonotype with many counts. The rearrangement links TRBV5-5 to TRBJ1-1, with TRBD1 matching over 9 bases. The CDR3 extends over 15 amino acids. Trimming took 4 bases from V and 0 from J; bases not matched to a gene: 4. Germline values: CDR1 SGHKS, CDR2 YYEKEE (reference sequence). This CDR3 is CASSRRQGVNTEAFF. The CDR3 DNA reads as TGTGCCAGCAGCAGACGACAGGGGGTGAACACTGAAGCTTTCTTT.

This chain joins TRBV7-2 and TRBJ1-5; a possible D gene is TRBD1 (6 bases). The V end lost 5 bases, the J end lost 5 bases, and 13 bases lay between the germline ends. The germline V gene has CDR1 SGHTA and CDR2 FQGNSA. The CDR3 contains 14 residues. Written as DNA, the CDR3 is TGTGCCAGCAGCATTTACAGGGCCGATCAGCCCCAGCATTTT. It is translated as CASSIYRADQPQHF.

The V and J genes are TRBV29-1 and TRBJ1-4; D unclear. Germline CDR1 reads SQVTM; CDR2 reads ANQGSEA. V lost 5 bases, J lost 8 bases, and 21 bases lay in between. The CDR3 spans 15 residues. The CDR3 sequence is CSVSTHGPAEEKLFF. The CDR3 DNA sequence: TGCAGCGTTTCTACTCACGGTCCAGCGGAGGAAAAACTGTTTTTT.

Of note for this clonotype: One base away lies a much larger clone, so this may be a sequencing read error. The rearrangement links TRBV5-4 to TRBJ2-1; 13 positions match TRBD2. The DNA end is more similar to TRBJ2-7, so the J call may be wrong. CDR1 is SGHNT and CDR2 is YYREEE in the germline V gene (reference sequence). The CDR3 extends over 17 amino acids. The CDR3 spells CASSFGLAGVSYNEQYF. The CDR3 coding sequence is TGTGCCAGCAGCTTCGGACTAGCGGGAGTGTCCTACAATGAGCAGTACTTC.

This clonotype has more than one count but fewer than ten. One end of the junction varies from germline; a read error may be responsible. The rearrangement links TRBV28 to TRBJ1-1; D not certain. From germline, CDR1 is MDHEN and CDR2 SYDVKM. This CDR3 has 13 amino acids. CDR3 residues: CASQYLVNTEAVF. The CDR3 DNA sequence: TGTGCCAGCCAATACTTAGTGAACACTGAAGCTGTCTTT.

The chain joins TRBV20-1 to TRBJ2-4; 14 nucleotides line up with TRBD2. After removal of 4 bases from V and 7 bases from J, the junction contained 12 bases not matched to a gene. Germline V gene data show CDR1 as DFQATT and CDR2 as SNEGSKA (reference sequence). The CDR3 extends over 17 amino acids. The CDR3 is CSAKTGTSGSGWNIQYF. The CDR3 DNA follows: TGCAGTGCTAAAACCGGGACTAGCGGGAGTGGATGGAACATTCAGTACTTC.

About this clonotype: This may be a read error, as it is one base from a much larger clone. The CDR3 DNA is TGTGCCAGCTCACCAGGCCACAGGGAGCCCCAGCATTTT. This sequence encodes CASSPGHREPQHF. The chain links TRBV18 to TRBJ1-5; a possible D gene is TRBD1 (6 bases). V gave up 2 bases and J gave up 8 bases, with 10 bases separating them. CDR1 and CDR2 (germline): KGHSH, LQKENI. This CDR3 spans 13 amino acids.

This clonotype was seen at least ten times. The chain links TRBV7-2 to TRBJ2-1; D remains unclear. The ends were cut back, 4 bases at V and 2 bases at J, with 9 bases in the middle. CDR3 length equals 14 residues. CDR1 is SGHTA and CDR2 is FQGNSA in the germline V gene. CDR3 sequence reads: CASSWAGPYNEQFF. Here the CDR3 DNA reads TGTGCCAGCAGCTGGGCAGGTCCCTACAATGAGCAGTTCTTC. The variable domain in full, completed from reference TRBV7-2 and TRBJ2-1, reads GAGVSQSPSNKVTEKGKDVELRCDPISGHTALYWYRQSLGQGLEFLIYFQGNSAPDKSGLPSDRFSAERTGGSVSTLTIQRTQQEDSAVYLCASSWAGPYNEQFFGPGTRLTVL.

This clonotype was counted at least ten times. This chain connects TRBV7-2 to TRBJ2-1; D is unclear. Trimming took 1 base from V and 4 from J, leaving 11 bases between them. Germline V gives CDR1 SGHTA, CDR2 FQGNSA. CDR3 length equals 15 residues. In DNA, the CDR3 is TGTGCCAGCAGCTTAGGTGGAGTTCCTTACAATGAGCAGTTCTTC. Translated: CASSLGGVPYNEQFF.

This clonotype was counted at least ten times. The CDR3 nucleotides are TGTGCCAGCAGGGATAGGGGGTTGCCCACTGAAGCTTTCTTT. As protein: CASRDRGLPTEAFF. This chain links TRBV12-3 or TRBV12-4 with TRBJ1-1; tentatively, D is TRBD1 (6 bases). Trimming removed 6 bases from V and 4 bases from J, with 15 bases in between. This CDR3 is 14 amino acids long.

V usage is TRBV6-1 and J usage is TRBJ1-5; 10 nucleotides agree with TRBD1. The V segment lost 6 bases and the J segment 0 bases; nucleotides outside the gene matches: 5. This CDR3 contains 16 residues. Germline CDR1 MNHNS, CDR2 SASEGT. For the CDR3, the DNA is TGTGCCAGCAGGACCGGGACAGGGGTTAGCAATCAGCCCCAGCATTTT. It codes for CASRTGTGVSNQPQHF.

The V gene is TRBV7-9, the J gene TRBJ2-2; 8 bases line up with TRBD2. V was clipped by 5 bases and J by 4 bases; unmatched bases: 15. Germline CDR1 and CDR2: SEHNR and FQNEAQ (reference sequence). The CDR3 covers 18 residues. DNA of the CDR3: TGTGCCAGCAGCCCAACCTCTAGCGGGCGCTGGGGCACCGGGGAGCTGTTTTTT. Translated: CASSPTSSGRWGTGELFF.